This TCR beta chain was obtained from a study of graft-versus-host responses after intestinal transplantation. The overall study: Grafts were multivisceral, liver-intestinal, or isolated intestinal.

The V gene's germline CDR1 is MDHEN and CDR2 SYDVKM. The CDR3 runs to 13 residues. V lost 4 bases to trimming and J lost 1 base, with 5 bases between them. The data were produced by immunoSEQ multiplex PCR, yet TCRdb's version contains in-frame clones alone and is incomplete. The data hold about 50,000 clones, with about nine tenths observed a single time. On this clone itself: The antigen remains unidentified.

The V gene is TRBV28, the J gene TRBJ1-5; no definite D call. The source is a human donor who was the organ donor for an intestinal transplant. The sequenced sample was unstimulated CD4+ T cells sorted from spleen or lymph node cells, obtained before transplant. The CDR3 region is CASSSVSNQPQHF. CDR3 coding DNA: TGTGCCAGCAGTTCGGTGAGCAATCAGCCCCAGCATTTT.